This TCR beta chain is drawn from a study of T cell responses to AZD1222 COVID-19 vaccine. Broader study findings: Variant regions that are unmutated are reportedly the target of nearly half of spike-specific TCRs.

The length of the CDR3 is 15 residues. Deletions cut 4 bases from V and 4 bases from J, with 15 bases between. The V gene's germline CDR1 is SGDLS and CDR2 YYNGEE. Remarks on this clone: What it recognizes is unknown.

The table came from immunoSEQ multiplex PCR; TCRdb's copy has only in-frame clones and leaves some out. The table shows about 120,000 clones, with around 87% occurring only once. The receptor's source is an adult in good health. This sequence joins TRBV9 and TRBJ1-3, with D unresolved. Specimen: peripheral blood, collected on day 0 of AZD1222 vaccination. The CDR3 bases are TGTGCCAGCAGCCCCCAAGGGTATCCCGGAAACACCATATATTTT. Its translation: CASSPQGYPGNTIYF.